This T cell receptor beta chain was captured by sequencing in a study of shared clonotypes between healthy human individuals. The CDR3 spans 17 residues. Per germline, CDR1 GTSNPN and CDR2 SVGIG (reference sequence). The ends lost 0 bases at V and 2 bases at J; junction bases unmatched: 10. TCRdb's copy holds only in-frame clones and misses some; the assay was immunoSEQ multiplex PCR. The table has some 2.1 million clones, around 93% seen once; the top ten hold 1.5% to 2%. This clone has only one observation. CD8 cells classed as naive were CD45RO-negative and positively selected for CCR7, excluding terminally differentiated effector memory CD45RA+ cells.

The sequenced sample consisted of naive CD8+ T cells from PBMCs. This TCR derives from a man between 18 and 35 years old in good health. Some clones in this sample may be carry-over from other donors' samples. This chain links TRBV30 with TRBJ2-3; 8 bases fit TRBD2. The CDR3 coding sequence is TGTGCCTGGAGTGTGTGGTTAGCGGGAATACCCACAGATACGCAGTATTTT. Amino acids: CAWSVWLAGIPTDTQYF.